Here is one T cell receptor (beta chain) with its context. No antigen is known for it. Treatment reported: some 20 received Ad26.COV2.S at low or high dose, single or two shots; about five received placebo; per-sample allocation not given. The samples were gathered on day 63 after the first injection of vaccine or placebo. It was an adult aged 18-55 years in Boston who was the donor. The data are from a study of Ad26.COV2.S vaccination and SARS-CoV-2 variants. At the level of the study: Participants got Ad26.COV2.S intramuscularly, once or twice 56 days apart.

The CDR3 covers 14 residues. Deletions cut 5 bases from V and 4 bases from J, with 14 bases between. The V gene's germline CDR1 is SNHLY and CDR2 FYNNEI. Libraries were prepared by immunoSEQ multiplex PCR; TCRdb keeps only in-frame clonotypes and omits some of them. The sample has about 370,000 clones; around 85% are singletons. Whole-study results and caveats: Using TCR breadth and depth analyses may have led to underestimated total T cell responses. Post-vaccination breadth of spike-specific CD8+ and CD4+ T cell responses was reportedly substantial.

The sequenced sample was peripheral blood, obtained in a trial of Ad26.COV2.S vaccine versus placebo. The sequence was obtained from a person between 18 and 65 years old who received the Ad26.COV2.S COVID-19 vaccine or a placebo. The chain recombines TRBV2 with TRBJ2-5; a weak D match, TRBD1 (6 bases). The DNA for the CDR3 is TGTGCCAGCAGTCTTTCAGGGGTCGGAGAGACCCAGTACTTC. Protein: CASSLSGVGETQYF.